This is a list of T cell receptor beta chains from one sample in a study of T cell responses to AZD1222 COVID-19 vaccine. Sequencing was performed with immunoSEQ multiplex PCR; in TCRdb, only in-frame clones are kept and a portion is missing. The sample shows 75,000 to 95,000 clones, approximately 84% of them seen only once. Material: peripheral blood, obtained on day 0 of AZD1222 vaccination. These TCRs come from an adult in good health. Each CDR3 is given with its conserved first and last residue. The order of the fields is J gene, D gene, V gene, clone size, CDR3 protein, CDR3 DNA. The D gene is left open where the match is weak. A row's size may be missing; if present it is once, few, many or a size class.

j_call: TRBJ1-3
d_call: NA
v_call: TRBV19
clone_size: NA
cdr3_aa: CASSMRDGNTIYF
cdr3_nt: TGTGCCAGTAGTATGCGAGATGGAAACACCATATATTTT

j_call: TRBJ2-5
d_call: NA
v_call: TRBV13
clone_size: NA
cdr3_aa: CASSSPGREETQYF
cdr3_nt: TGTGCCAGCAGCTCCCCGGGGCGGGAAGAGACCCAGTACTTC

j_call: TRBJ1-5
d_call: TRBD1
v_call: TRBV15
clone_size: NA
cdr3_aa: CATATGGAYQPQHF
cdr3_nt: TGTGCCACAGCAACAGGGGGCGCGTATCAGCCCCAGCATTTT

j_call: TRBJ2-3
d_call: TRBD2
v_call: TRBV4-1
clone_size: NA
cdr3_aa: CASSPLPGLAIMSHTDTQYF
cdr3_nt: TGCGCCAGCAGCCCCCTCCCGGGACTAGCTATTATGTCCCACACAGATACGCAGTATTTT

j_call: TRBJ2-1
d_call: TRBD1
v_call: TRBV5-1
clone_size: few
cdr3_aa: CASSLVQGGYNEQFF
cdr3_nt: TGCGCCAGCAGCTTGGTACAGGGGGGATACAATGAGCAGTTCTTC

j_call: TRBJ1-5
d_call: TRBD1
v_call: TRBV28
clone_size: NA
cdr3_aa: CASSSTGDGNQPQHF
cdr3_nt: TGTGCCAGCAGTTCGACAGGGGACGGCAATCAGCCCCAGCATTTT

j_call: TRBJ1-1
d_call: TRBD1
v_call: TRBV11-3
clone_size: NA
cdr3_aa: CASSNRGTTEAFF
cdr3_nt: TGTGCCAGCAGCAACAGGGGAACCACTGAAGCTTTCTTT

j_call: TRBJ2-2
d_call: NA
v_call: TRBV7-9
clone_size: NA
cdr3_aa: CASRTGQSSGELFF
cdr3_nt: TGTGCCAGCAGGACGGGACAATCCAGCGGGGAGCTGTTTTTT

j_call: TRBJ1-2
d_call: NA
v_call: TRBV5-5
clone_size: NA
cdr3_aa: CASSSPGLPYTF
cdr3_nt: TGTGCCAGCAGCTCTCCGGGACTGCCCTACACCTTC

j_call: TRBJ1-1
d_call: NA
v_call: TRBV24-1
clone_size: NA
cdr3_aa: CATRGAGDTEAFF
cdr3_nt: TGTGCCACCAGGGGGGCTGGGGACACTGAAGCTTTCTTT

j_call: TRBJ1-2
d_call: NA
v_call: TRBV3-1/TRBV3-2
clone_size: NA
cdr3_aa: CASSLVGDGYTF
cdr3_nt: TGTGCCAGCAGCCTAGTCGGGGATGGCTACACCTTC

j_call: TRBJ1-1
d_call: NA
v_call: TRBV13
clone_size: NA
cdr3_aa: CASSLQSEAFF
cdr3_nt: TGTGCCAGCAGCCTACAGTCGGAAGCTTTCTTT

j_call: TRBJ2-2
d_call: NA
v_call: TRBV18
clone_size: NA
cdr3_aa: CASSPRSPNPGELFF
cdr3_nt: TGTGCCAGCTCACCACGGAGCCCGAACCCCGGGGAGCTGTTTTTT

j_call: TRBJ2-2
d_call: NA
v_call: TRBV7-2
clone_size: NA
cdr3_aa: CASSAAQGTGELFF
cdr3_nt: TGTGCCAGCAGCGCTGCCCAAGGCACCGGGGAGCTGTTTTTT

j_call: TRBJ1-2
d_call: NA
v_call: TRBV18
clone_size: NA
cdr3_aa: CASSAGMAQEDGYTF
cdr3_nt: TGTGCCAGCTCAGCAGGGATGGCCCAGGAAGATGGCTACACCTTC

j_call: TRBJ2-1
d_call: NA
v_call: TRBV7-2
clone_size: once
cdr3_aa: CASSLAPGEQFF
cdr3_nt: TGTGCCAGCAGCTTAGCCCCGGGAGAGCAGTTCTTC

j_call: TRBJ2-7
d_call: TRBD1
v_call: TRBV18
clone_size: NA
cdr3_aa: CASSPMDRDYEQYF
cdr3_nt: TGTGCCAGCTCACCTATGGACAGGGATTACGAGCAGTACTTC

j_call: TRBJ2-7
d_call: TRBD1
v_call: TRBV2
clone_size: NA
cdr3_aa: CASREQGTYEQYF
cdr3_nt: TGTGCCAGCAGGGAACAGGGGACCTACGAGCAGTACTTC

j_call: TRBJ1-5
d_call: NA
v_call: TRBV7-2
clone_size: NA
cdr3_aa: CASSLYKGQPQHF
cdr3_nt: TGTGCCAGCAGCTTATATAAGGGGCAGCCCCAGCATTTT

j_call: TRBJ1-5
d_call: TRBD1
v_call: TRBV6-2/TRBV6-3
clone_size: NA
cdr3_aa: CASRPFGQGASGQPQHF
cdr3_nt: TGTGCCAGCCGCCCCTTCGGACAGGGGGCATCAGGACAGCCCCAGCATTTT

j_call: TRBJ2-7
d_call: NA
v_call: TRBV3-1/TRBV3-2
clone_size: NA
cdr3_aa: CASSQGTAGVYEQYF
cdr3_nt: TGTGCCAGCAGCCAAGGGACGGCAGGGGTCTACGAGCAGTACTTC

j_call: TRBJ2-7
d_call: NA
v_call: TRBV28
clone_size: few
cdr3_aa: CASSFLQVGAEQYF
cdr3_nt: TGTGCCAGCAGTTTCTTACAGGTTGGTGCCGAGCAGTACTTC

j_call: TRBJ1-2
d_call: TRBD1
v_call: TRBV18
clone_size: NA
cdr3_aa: CASSLGTGGDGYTF
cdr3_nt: TGTGCCAGCTCACTCGGGACAGGGGGAGATGGCTACACCTTC

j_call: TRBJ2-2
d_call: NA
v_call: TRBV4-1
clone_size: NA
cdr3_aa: CASSQDYGSSGELFF
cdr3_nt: TGCGCCAGCAGCCAAGATTACGGGTCGTCCGGGGAGCTGTTTTTT

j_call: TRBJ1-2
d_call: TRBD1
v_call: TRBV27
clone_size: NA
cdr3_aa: CASSPGQGNYGYTF
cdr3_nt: TGTGCCAGCAGTCCGGGACAGGGGAACTATGGCTACACCTTC

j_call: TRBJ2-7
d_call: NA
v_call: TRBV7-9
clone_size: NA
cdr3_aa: CASSLRGSYEQYF
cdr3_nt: TGTGCCAGCAGCTTAAGAGGCTCCTACGAGCAGTACTTC

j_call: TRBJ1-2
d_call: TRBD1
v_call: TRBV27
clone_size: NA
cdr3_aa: CASSSTPGQGFFGYTF
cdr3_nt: TGTGCCAGCAGTTCGACCCCCGGACAGGGTTTCTTTGGCTACACCTTC

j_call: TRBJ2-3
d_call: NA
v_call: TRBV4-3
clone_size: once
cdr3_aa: CASSQDDRPSDTQYF
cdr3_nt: TGCGCCAGCAGCCAAGATGACCGACCGTCAGATACGCAGTATTTT

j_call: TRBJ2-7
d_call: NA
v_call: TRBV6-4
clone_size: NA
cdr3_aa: CASSDEGVQDLHF
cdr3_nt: TGTGCCAGCAGTGACGAGGGGGTTCAGGACTTACACTTC

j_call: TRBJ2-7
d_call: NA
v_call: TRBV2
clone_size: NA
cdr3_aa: CASSGNRGGEQYF
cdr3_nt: TGTGCCAGCAGTGGTAACAGGGGGGGCGAGCAGTACTTC

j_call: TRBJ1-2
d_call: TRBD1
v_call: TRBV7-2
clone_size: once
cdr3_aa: CASRRTQGAWGYTF
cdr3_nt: TGTGCCAGCAGACGCACACAGGGGGCGTGGGGCTACACCTTC

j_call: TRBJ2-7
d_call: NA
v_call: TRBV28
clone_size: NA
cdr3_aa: CASTSGHDHEQYF
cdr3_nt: TGTGCCAGCACTTCGGGACATGACCACGAGCAGTACTTC

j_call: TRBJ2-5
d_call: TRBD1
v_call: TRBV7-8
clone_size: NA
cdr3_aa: CASSLGPTGVVAKTQYF
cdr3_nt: TGTGCCAGCAGCTTAGGCCCCACAGGGGTCGTGGCGAAGACCCAGTACTTC

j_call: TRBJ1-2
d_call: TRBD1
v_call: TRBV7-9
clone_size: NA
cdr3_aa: CASSRPGQGVGYTF
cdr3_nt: TGTGCCAGCAGCCGACCCGGACAGGGTGTTGGCTACACCTTC

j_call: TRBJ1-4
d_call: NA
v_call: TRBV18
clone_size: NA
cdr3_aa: CASSPRQEPNEKLFF
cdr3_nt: TGTGCCAGCTCGCCTAGACAGGAGCCTAATGAAAAACTGTTTTTT

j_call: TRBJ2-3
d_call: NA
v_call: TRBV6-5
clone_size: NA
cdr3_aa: CASSYVTDTQYF
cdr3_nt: TGTGCCAGCAGTTATGTTACAGATACGCAGTATTTT

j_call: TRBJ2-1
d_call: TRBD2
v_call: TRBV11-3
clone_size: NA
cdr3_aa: CASSPGGALSHEQFF
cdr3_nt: TGTGCCAGCAGCCCCGGGGGGGCCCTCTCCCATGAGCAGTTCTTC

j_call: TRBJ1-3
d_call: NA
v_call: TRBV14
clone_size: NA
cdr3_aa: CASSPAGTHGNTIYF
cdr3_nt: TGTGCCAGCAGCCCAGCCGGGACGCACGGAAACACCATATATTTT

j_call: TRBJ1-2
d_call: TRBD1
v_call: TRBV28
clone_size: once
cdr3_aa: CASSLGTGVRGYTF
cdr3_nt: TGTGCCAGCAGTTTAGGGACAGGGGTTCGTGGCTACACCTTC

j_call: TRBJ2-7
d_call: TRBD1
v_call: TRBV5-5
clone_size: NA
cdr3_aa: CASSWSQGAYEQYF
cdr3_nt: TGTGCCAGCAGCTGGAGCCAGGGGGCCTACGAGCAGTACTTC

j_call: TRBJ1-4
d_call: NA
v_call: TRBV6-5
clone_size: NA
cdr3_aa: CASSYFGAKGEKLFF
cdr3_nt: TGTGCCAGCAGTTATTTCGGGGCCAAGGGGGAAAAACTGTTTTTT

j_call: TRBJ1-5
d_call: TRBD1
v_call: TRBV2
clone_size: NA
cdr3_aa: CASSDVIGGGQPQHF
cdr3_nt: TGTGCCAGCAGTGACGTGATAGGGGGCGGTCAGCCCCAGCATTTT

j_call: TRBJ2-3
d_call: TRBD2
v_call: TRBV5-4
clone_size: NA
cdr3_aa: CASSSRTSGATDTQYF
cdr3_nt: TGTGCCAGCAGCTCCCGGACTAGCGGGGCCACAGATACGCAGTATTTT

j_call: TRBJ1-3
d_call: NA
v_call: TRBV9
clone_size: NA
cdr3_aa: CASRETGGNTIYF
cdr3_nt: TGTGCCAGCAGAGAAACAGGGGGAAACACCATATATTTT

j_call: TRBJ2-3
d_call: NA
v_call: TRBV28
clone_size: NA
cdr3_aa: CASSSGQRITDTQYF
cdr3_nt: TGTGCCAGCAGCTCCGGACAGCGAATCACAGATACGCAGTATTTT

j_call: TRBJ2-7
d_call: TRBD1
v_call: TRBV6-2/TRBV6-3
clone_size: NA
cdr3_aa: CASSPTGHYEQYF
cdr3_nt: TGTGCCAGCAGCCCGACAGGGCACTACGAGCAGTACTTC

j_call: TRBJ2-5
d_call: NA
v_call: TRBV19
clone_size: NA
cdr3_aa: CASSFSSLGQETQYF
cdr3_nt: TGTGCCAGTAGTTTTTCTAGCTTGGGGCAAGAGACCCAGTACTTC

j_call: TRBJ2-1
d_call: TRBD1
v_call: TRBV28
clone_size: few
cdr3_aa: CASSLILQGAYNEQFF
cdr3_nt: TGTGCCAGCAGTTTAATTCTGCAGGGGGCTTACAATGAGCAGTTCTTC

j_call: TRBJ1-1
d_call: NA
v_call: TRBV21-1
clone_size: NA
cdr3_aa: CASNQGQGNTEAFF
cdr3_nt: TGTGCCAGCAACCAGGGACAGGGGAACACTGAAGCTTTCTTT

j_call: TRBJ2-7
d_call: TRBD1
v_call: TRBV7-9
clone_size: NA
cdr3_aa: CASTSRDRPYEQYF
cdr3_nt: TGTGCCAGCACTAGCCGGGACAGACCCTACGAGCAGTACTTC

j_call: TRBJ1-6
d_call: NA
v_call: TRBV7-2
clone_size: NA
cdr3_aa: CASSLMSGYNSPLHF
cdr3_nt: TGTGCCAGCAGCTTAATGTCTGGGTATAATTCACCCCTCCACTTT

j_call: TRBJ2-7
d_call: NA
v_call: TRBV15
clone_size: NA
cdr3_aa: CAIRQDNAYEQYF
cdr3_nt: TGTGCCATCCGACAGGACAATGCCTACGAGCAGTACTTC

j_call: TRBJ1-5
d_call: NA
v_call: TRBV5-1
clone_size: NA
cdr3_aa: CASSLEVNQPQHF
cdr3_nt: TGCGCCAGCAGCTTGGAAGTAAATCAGCCCCAGCATTTT

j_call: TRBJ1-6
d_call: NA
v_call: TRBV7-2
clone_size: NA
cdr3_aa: CASSLDWGGDSPLHF
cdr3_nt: TGTGCCAGCAGCTTAGATTGGGGAGGGGACTCACCCCTCCACTTT

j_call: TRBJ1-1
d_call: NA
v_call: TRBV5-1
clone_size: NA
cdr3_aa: CASGWGWGEAFF
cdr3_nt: TGCGCCAGCGGGTGGGGATGGGGTGAAGCTTTCTTT